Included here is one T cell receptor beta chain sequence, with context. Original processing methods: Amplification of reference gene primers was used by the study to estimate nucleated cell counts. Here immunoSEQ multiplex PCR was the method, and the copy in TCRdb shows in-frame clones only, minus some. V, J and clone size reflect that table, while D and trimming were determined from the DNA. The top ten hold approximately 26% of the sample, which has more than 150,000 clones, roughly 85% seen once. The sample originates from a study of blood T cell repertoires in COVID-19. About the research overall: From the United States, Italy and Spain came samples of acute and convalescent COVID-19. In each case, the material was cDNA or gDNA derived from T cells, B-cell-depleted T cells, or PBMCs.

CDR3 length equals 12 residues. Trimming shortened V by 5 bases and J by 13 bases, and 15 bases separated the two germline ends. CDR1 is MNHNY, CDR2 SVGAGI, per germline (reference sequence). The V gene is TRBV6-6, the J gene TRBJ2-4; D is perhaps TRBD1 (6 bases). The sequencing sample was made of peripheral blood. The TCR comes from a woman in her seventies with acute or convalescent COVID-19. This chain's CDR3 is CASSNAGEGQYF. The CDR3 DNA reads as TGTGCCAGCAGTAACGCAGGGGAAGGGCAGTACTTC.